The 6 T cell receptor beta chains reported below all come from one sample, sequenced in a study of shared clonotypes between healthy human individuals. The protocol was immunoSEQ multiplex PCR, while the TCRdb copy is restricted to in-frame clones and leaves out a portion. Found here are 2.5 million or so clones, about 92% of them singletons; the top ten hold about 0.13%. The sequenced sample consisted of naive CD4+ T cells sorted from blood. Documented subset: CD45RA+ positively selected. The receptors here all came from a man aged 18 to 35 in good health.

The V gene is TRBV28, the J gene TRBJ1-1, with 7 bases identical to TRBD1. The CDR3 covers 13 residues. Per germline, CDR1 MDHEN and CDR2 SYDVKM. V shed 3 bases, J shed 7 bases, and the junction held 5 bases outside the gene matches. CDR3 bases: TGTGCCAGCAGTTTGAGGGGGCCCGGTGAAGCTTTCTTT. Translating it yields CASSLRGPGEAFF. The variable domain in full, with the rest retrieved from reference TRBV28 and TRBJ1-1, is DVKVTQSSRYLVKRTGEKVFLECVQDMDHENMFWYRQDPGLGLRLIYFSYDVKMKEKGDIPEGYSVSREKKERFSLILESASTNQTSMYLCASSLRGPGEAFFGQGTRLTVV.

The chain carries TRBV10-2 and TRBJ1-2; D unresolved. Looked up from germline, CDR1 is WSHSY and CDR2 is SAAADI. Trimming removed 6 bases from V and 5 bases from J, with 13 bases in between. The CDR3 is 13 amino acids. CDR3 residues: CASSGQDRYGYTF. DNA of the CDR3: TGCGCCAGCAGCGGGCAGGATCGTTATGGCTACACCTTC.

The rearrangement joins TRBV7-9 to TRBJ2-3; 8 positions agree with TRBD1. Germline CDR1 is SEHNR and CDR2 is FQNEAQ (reference sequence). J was trimmed by 0 bases and V by 10 bases; bases with no gene match: 9. The CDR3 spans 15 residues. CDR3 sequence: CATSPGGLSTDTQYF. As DNA, the CDR3 is TGTGCCACCTCACCAGGGGGCTTGAGCACAGATACGCAGTATTTT.

V is TRBV19 and J is TRBJ2-7, with 8 bases fitting TRBD1. This CDR3 spans 14 amino acids. The V gene's germline CDR1 is LNHDA and CDR2 SQIVND (reference sequence). Unmatched junction bases numbered 4, after V lost 6 bases and J lost 0 bases. The CDR3 sequence is CASRKQGDSYEQYF. The DNA for the CDR3 is TGTGCCAGTAGAAAACAGGGGGACTCCTACGAGCAGTACTTC.

This clone was detected once. The chain recombines TRBV9 with TRBJ2-2; weak D call: TRBD2 (5 bases). Germline V gives CDR1 SGDLS, CDR2 YYNGEE. V gave up 5 bases and J gave up 0 bases, with 20 bases separating them. CDR3 size: 18 residues. In DNA, the CDR3 is TGTGCCAGCAGTCTCCCCCGCGGGCTAGAGCCGAACACCGGGGAGCTGTTTTTT. Translating gives CASSLPRGLEPNTGELFF.

This chain uses TRBV11-3 with TRBJ2-2; 7 positions agree with TRBD1. Germline CDR1 SGHNT, CDR2 YENEEA. This CDR3 contains 15 residues. V trimming: 5 bases; J trimming: 0 bases; junction bases outside the gene matches: 3. CDR3 in amino acids: CASSRDSSNTGELFF. CDR3 coding DNA: TGTGCCAGCAGCCGGGACAGCTCGAACACCGGGGAGCTGTTTTTT.